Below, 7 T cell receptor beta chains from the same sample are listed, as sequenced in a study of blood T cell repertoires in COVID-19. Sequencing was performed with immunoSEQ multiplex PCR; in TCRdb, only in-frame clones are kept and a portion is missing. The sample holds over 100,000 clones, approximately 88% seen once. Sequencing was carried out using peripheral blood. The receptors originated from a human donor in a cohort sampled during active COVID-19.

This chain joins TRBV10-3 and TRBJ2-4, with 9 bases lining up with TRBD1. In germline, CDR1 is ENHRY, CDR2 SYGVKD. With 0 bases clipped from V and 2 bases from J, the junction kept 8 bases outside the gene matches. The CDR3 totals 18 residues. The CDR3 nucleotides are TGTGCCATCAGTGAGTCGAGAGGGACAGGGTTCTCCAAAAACATTCAGTACTTC. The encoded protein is CAISESRGTGFSKNIQYF.

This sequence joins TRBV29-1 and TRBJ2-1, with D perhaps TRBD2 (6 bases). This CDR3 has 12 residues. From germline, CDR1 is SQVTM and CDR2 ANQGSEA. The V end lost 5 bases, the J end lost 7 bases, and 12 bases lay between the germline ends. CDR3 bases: TGCAGCGTTTCCAGGAGGGAAAATGAGCAGTTCTTC. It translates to CSVSRRENEQFF.

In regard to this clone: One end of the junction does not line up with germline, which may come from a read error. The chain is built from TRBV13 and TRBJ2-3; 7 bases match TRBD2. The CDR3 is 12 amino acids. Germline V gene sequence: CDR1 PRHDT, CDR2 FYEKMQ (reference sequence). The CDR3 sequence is CASSGPLLALDF. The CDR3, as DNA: TGTGCCAGCAGCGGCCCCCTACTAGCGTTGGATTTT.

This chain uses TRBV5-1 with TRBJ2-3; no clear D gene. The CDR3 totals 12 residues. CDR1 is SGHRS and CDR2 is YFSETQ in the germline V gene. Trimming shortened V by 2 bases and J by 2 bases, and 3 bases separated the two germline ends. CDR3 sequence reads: CASSFLTDTQYF. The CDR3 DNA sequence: TGCGCCAGCAGCTTCCTCACAGATACGCAGTATTTT.

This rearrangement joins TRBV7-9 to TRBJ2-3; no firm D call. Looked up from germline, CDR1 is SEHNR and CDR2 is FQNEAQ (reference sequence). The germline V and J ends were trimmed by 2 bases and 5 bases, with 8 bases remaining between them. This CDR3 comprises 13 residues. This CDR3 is CASSLLGLDTQYF. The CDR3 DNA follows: TGTGCCAGCAGCTTACTCGGGTTAGATACGCAGTATTTT.

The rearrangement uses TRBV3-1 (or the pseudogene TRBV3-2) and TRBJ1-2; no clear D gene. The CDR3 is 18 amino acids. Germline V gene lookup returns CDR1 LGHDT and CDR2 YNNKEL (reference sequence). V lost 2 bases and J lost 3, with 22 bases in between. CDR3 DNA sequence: TGTGCCAGCAGCCAAAATCCGGGGTCAGCGAATGCCTACTATGGCTACACCTTC. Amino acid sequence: CASSQNPGSANAYYGYTF.

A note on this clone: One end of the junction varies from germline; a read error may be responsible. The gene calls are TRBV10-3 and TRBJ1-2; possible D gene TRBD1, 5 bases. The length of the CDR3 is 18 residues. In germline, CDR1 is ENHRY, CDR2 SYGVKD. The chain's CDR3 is CAISFPVGLDTTPETIHF. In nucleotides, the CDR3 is TGTGCCATCAGTTTCCCGGTGGGACTCGACACAACCCCTGAAACGATCCACTTC.